The clone carrying this TCR beta chain came up many times. Its matching antigen is unknown. From RNA, the CDR3 regions of TCR beta chains were amplified and sequenced. Scientists carried out first-round RT-PCR using HTBI primers and then a second-round multiplex PCR. TCRdb itself ran the multiplex PCR reads through MiXCR, one entry per CDR3 protein. The table has hundreds of thousands of distinct CDR3 sequences, around a fifth seen once. The CDR3 runs to 17 residues. V lost 3 bases, J lost 1 base, and 12 bases stayed unmatched. In germline, CDR1 is SGDLS, CDR2 YYNGEE. The data were obtained in a study of Graves' ophthalmopathy and Graves' hyperthyroidism. Overall study results and limits: In separating ophthalmopathy from stable hyperthyroidism, a 13-signature model achieved approximately 91% sensitivity and approximately 80% specificity.

This clonotype was sampled from a woman aged 18-29 years with stable Graves' hyperthyroidism. Some clones in this sample may be carry-over from other donors' samples. The chain couples TRBV9 to TRBJ2-7; 8 bases fit TRBD2. Sequencing was performed on peripheral blood. This chain's CDR3 is CASSARPSAGDSYEQYF. CDR3 nucleotide sequence: TGTGCCAGCAGCGCCCGGCCTTCAGCGGGAGATTCCTACGAGCAGTACTTC.